This T cell receptor (beta chain) derives from a study of cytomegalovirus exposure and HLA in healthy donors. Study-level results: Analyzed later, association rates of TCRs varied across HLA loci, with DRB1 most and HLA-C fewest. Immune exposure information comprised only CMV serostatus.

As for this clone: Its antigen is currently unknown.

The germline V gene encodes CDR1 LNHDA and CDR2 SQIVND (reference sequence). Losses at the gene ends were 3 bases for V and 9 bases for J; bases not matched to a gene: 13. This CDR3 comprises 16 residues. Primers included in the PCR were 60 Vbeta and 13 Jbeta primers. This table comes from immunoSEQ multiplex PCR, and its TCRdb copy is limited to in-frame clones, with some not included. This repertoire shows 120,000 or so clones, 82% found once; its top ten account for about 11%. The sequence was collected from a male donor in good health and CMV-seropositive. The chain links TRBV19 to TRBJ2-1; TRBD2 agrees at 8 bases. The sequencing sample was made of PBMCs. The chain's CDR3 is CASSIDPGLGRSEQFF. CDR3 coding DNA: TGTGCCAGTAGTATTGATCCGGGACTAGGAAGGAGTGAGCAGTTCTTC.